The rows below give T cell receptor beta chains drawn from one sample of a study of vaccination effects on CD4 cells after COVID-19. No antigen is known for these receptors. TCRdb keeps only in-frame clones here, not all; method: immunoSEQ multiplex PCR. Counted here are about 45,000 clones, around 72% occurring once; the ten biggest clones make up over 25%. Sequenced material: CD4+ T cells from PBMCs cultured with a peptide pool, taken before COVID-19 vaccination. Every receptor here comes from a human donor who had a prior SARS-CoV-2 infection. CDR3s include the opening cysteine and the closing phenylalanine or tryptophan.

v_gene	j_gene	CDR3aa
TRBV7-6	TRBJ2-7	CASSLLFSGDLYEQYF
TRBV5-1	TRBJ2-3	CASSLRLAETPQDTQYF
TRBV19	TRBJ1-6	CASSPQQGKYNSPLHF
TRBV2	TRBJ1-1	CASSGQTASSEAFF
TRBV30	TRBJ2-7	CAWGGTGGEQYF
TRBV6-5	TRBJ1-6	CASSSSGTGNSPLHF
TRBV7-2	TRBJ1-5	CASSSDRDILPQHF
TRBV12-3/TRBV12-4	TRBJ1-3	CASSLSSGRKTF
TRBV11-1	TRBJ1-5	CASSVTSGGGQPQHF
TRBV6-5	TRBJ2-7	CASTGAIRHEQYF
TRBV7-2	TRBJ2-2	CASSLYGTGELFF
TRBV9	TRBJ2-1	CASASGQGIQYNEQFF
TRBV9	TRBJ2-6	CASSRYAGANVLTF
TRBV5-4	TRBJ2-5	CASSLPGTRETQYF
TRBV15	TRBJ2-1	CATRGSRMEQFF
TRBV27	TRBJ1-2	CASSFLGDYGYTF
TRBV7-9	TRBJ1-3	CASSSQGAGNTIYF
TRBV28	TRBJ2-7	CASSTPGTGYYEQYF
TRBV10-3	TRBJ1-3	CAISPDQGALGNTIYF
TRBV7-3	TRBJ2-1	CASSLRGTRFSDYNEQFF
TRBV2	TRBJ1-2	CASTLTDGYTF
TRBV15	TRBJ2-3	CATSRDQYTGRSTDTQYF
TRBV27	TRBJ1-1	CASSLYGTAGTEAFF
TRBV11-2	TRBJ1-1	CASSFRSWGTEAFF
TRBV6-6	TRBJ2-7	CASSYREAEQYF
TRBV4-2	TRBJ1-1	CASSPRDRGLNTEAFF
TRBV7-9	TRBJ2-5	CASTETANQETQYF
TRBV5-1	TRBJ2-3	CASSPEDVATQYF
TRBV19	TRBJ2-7	CASSISGVDEQYF
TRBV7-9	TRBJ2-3	CASSLARDRGYTQYF
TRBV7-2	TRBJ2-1	CASSLGSYNEQFF
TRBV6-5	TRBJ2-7	CASSYISDRGEQYF
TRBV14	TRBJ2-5	CASSLLRLAGEETQYF
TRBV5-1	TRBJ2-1	CASSLVGRGFDEQFF
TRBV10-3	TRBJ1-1	CAISEAPPNTEAFF
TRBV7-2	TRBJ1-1	CASSWDALNTEAFF
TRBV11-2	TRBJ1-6	CASSLEDSPLHF
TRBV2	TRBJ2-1	CASSFSGGLADNEQFF
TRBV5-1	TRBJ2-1	CASCSGGAYNEQFF
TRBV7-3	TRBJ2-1	CASSSGLDYNEQFF
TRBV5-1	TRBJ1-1	CASSPDRGGTEAFF
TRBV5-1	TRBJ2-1	CASSLEPNNEQFF
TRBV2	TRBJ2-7	CASSLASYEQYF
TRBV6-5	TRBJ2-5	CASSLTPTGGETQYF
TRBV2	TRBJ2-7	CASNPGQGVGEQYF
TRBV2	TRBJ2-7	CASNLRWGYEQYF
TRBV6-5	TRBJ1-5	CASSYTLGQPQHF
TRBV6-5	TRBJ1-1	CASSYSPGGNTEAFF
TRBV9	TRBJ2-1	CASSEGGTSDSNEQFF
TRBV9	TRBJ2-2	CASSVGGGGVGELFF
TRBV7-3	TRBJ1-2	CASSLESGSGYTF
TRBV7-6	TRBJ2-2	CASSLMWDLNTGELFF
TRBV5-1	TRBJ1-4	CASSLLGTRDEKLFF
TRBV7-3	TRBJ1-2	CASSLVGTGSADGYTF
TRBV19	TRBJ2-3	CASSMGFADTQYF
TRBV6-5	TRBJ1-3	CASSYRSGNTIYF
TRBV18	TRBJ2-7	CASSPGTGNEQYF
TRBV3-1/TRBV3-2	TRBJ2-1	CASSRRGTSGSNEQFF
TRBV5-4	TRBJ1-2	CASSLAAAEYGYTF
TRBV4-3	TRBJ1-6	CASSQLGDGSFRTLHF